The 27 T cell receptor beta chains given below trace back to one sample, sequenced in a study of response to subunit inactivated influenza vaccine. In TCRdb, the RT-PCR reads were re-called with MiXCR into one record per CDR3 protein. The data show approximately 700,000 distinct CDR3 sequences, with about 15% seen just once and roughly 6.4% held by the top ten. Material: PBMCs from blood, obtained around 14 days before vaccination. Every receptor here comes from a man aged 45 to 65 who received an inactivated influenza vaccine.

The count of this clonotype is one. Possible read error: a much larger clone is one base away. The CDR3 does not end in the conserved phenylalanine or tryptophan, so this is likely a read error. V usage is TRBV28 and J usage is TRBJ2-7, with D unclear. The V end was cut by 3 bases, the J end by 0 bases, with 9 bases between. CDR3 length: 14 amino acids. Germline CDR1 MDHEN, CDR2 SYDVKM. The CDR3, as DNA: TGTGCCAGCAGTTTTGGGTTCGGCTCCTACGAGCAGTACCTC. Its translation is CASSFGFGSYEQYL.

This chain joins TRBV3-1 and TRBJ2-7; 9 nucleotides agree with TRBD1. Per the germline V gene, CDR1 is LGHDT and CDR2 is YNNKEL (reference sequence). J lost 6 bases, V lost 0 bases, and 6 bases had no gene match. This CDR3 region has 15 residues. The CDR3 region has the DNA TGTGCCAGCAGCCAAGATGGGGGGACAGGGAGCGAGCAGTACTTC. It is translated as CASSQDGGTGSEQYF.

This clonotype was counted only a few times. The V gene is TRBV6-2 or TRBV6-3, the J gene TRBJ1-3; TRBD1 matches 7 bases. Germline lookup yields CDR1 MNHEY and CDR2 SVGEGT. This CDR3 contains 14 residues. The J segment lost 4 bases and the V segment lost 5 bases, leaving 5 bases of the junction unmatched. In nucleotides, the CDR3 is TGTGCCAGCAGTCGACCGGGACAGGGAAACACCATATATTTT. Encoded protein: CASSRPGQGNTIYF.

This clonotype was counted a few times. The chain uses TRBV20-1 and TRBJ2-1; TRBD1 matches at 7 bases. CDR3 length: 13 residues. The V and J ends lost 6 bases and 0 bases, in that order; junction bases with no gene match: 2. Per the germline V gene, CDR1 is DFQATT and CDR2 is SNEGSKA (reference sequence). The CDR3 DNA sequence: TGCAGTGCACAGGGGAGCTCCTACAATGAGCAGTTCTTC. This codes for CSAQGSSYNEQFF.

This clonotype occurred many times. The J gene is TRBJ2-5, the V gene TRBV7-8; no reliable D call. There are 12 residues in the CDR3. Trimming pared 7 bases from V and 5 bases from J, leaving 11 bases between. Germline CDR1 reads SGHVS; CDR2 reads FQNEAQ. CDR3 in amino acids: CASIGVSETQYF. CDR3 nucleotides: TGTGCCAGCATAGGCGTGTCGGAGACCCAGTACTTC.

The CDR3 DNA reads TGTGCCAGCAGTGCCGGGACTCCTTATGGCTACACCTTC. Translating it yields CASSAGTPYGYTF. The V gene is TRBV7-2, the J gene TRBJ1-2; maybe TRBD1 (5 bases). The CDR3 is made up of 13 amino acids. Germline V CDR1 and CDR2: SGHTA, FQGNSA. Trimming took off 6 bases at V and 5 bases at J, with 13 bases between the two ends.

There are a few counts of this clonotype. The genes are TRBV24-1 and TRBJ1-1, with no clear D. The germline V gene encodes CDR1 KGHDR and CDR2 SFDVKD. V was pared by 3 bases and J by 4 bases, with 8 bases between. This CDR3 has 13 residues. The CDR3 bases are TGTGCCACCAGTGATCGGGATGGCACTGAAGCTTTCTTT. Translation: CATSDRDGTEAFF.

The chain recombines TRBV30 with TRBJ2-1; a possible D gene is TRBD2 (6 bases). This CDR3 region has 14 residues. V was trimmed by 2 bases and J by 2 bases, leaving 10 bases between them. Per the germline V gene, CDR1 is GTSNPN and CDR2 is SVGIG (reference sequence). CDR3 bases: TGTGCCTGGAGTCCCGGGAGTGCCTACAATGAGCAGTTCTTC. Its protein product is CAWSPGSAYNEQFF.

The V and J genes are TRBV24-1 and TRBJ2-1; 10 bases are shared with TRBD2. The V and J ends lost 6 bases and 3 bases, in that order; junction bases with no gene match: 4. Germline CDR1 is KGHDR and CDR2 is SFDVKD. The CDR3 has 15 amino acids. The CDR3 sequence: CATSKTSGDYNEQFF. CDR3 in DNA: TGTGCCACCAGTAAAACTAGCGGGGACTACAATGAGCAGTTCTTC.

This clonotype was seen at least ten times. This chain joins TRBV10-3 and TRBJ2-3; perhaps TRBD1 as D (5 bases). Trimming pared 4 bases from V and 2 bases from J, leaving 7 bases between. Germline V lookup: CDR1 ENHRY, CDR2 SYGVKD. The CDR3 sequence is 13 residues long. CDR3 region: CAISGTNTDTQYF. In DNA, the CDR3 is TGTGCCATCAGTGGGACAAACACAGATACGCAGTATTTT.

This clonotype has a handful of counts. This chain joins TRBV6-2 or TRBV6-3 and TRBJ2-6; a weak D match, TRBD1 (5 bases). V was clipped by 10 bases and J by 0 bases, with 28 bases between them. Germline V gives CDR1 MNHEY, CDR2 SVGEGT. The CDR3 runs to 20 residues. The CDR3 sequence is CATSRFPLRVTFSGANVLTF. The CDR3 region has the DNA TGTGCCACCAGCCGGTTCCCCCTCAGGGTTACTTTCTCTGGGGCCAACGTCCTGACTTTC.

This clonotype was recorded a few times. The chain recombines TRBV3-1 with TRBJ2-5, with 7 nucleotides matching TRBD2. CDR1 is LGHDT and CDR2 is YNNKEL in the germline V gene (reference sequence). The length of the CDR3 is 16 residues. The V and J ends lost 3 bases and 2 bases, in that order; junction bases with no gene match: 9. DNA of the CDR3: TGTGCCAGCAGCCAGAGAGGGGCGGGGGAACAAGAGACCCAGTACTTC. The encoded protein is CASSQRGAGEQETQYF.

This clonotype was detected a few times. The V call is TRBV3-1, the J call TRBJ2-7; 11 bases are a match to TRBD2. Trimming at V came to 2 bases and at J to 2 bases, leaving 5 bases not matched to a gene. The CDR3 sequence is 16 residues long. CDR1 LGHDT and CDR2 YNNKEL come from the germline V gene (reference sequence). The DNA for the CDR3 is TGTGCCAGCAGCCAAAACCCACTAGCGGGAGCCTACGAGCAGTACTTC. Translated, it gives CASSQNPLAGAYEQYF.

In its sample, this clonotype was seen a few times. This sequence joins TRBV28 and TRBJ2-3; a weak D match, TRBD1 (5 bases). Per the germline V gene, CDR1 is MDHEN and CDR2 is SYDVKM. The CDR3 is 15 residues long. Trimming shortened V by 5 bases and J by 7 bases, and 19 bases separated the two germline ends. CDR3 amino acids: CASSTPLGVWHTQYF. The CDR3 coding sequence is TGTGCCAGCAGTACTCCCTTAGGGGTTTGGCATACGCAGTATTTT.

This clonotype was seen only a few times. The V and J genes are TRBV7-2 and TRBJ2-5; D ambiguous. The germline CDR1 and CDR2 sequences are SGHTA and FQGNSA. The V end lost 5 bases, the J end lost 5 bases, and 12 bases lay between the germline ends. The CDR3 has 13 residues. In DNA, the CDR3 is TGTGCCAGCAGCCCCGGGTCACTGGAGACCCAGTACTTC. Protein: CASSPGSLETQYF.

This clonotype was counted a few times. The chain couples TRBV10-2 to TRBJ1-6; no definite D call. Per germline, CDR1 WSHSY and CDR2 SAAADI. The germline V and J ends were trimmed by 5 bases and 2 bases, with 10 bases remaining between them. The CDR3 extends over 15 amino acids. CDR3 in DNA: TGCGCCAGCAGTAGTCGGTCGCCCTATAATTCACCCCTCCACTTT. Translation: CASSSRSPYNSPLHF.

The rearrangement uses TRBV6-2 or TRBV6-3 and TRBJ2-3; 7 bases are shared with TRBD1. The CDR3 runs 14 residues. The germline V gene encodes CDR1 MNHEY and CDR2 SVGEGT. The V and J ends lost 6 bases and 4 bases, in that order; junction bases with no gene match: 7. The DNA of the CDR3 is TGTGCCAGCAGGGACGGACAGGTACCAGATACGCAGTATTTT. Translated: CASRDGQVPDTQYF.

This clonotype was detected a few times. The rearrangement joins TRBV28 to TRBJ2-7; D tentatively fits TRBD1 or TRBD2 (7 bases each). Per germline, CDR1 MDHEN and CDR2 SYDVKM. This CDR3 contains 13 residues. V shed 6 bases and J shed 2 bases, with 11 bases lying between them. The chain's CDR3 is CASRAGQPYEQYF. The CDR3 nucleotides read TGTGCCAGCAGAGCGGGACAGCCCTACGAGCAGTACTTC.

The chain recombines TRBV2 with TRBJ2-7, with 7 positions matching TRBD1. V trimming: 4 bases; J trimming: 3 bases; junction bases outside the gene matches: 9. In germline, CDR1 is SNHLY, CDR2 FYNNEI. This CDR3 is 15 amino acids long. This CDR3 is CASSGQGWAVYEQYF. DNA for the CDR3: TGTGCCAGCAGTGGACAGGGATGGGCCGTCTACGAGCAGTACTTC.

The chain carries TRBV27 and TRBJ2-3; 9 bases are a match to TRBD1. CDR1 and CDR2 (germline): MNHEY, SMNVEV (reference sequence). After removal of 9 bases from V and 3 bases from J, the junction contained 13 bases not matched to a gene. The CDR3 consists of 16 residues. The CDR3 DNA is TGTGCCAGTGCGCCCGACAGGGGGTTGAGGACAGATACGCAGTATTTT. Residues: CASAPDRGLRTDTQYF.

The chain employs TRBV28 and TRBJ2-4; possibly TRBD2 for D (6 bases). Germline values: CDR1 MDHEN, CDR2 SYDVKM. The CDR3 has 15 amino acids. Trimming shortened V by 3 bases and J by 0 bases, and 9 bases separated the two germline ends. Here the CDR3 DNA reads TGTGCCAGCAGTTTTAGGGGACTAGCCAAAAACATTCAGTACTTC. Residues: CASSFRGLAKNIQYF. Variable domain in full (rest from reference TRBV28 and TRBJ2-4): DVKVTQSSRYLVKRTGEKVFLECVQDMDHENMFWYRQDPGLGLRLIYFSYDVKMKEKGDIPEGYSVSREKKERFSLILESASTNQTSMYLCASSFRGLAKNIQYFGAGTRLSVL.

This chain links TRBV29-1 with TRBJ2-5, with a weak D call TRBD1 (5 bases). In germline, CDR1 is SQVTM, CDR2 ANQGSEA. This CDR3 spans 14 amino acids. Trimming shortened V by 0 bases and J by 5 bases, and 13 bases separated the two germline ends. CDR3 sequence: CSVEDRRVTETQYF. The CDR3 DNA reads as TGCAGCGTTGAAGATCGCAGGGTGACGGAGACCCAGTACTTC.

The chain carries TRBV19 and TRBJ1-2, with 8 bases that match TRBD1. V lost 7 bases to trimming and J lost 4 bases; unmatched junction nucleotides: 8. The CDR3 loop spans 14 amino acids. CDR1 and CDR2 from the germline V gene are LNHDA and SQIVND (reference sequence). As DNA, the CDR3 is TGTGCCAGTACCGCGGTACAGGGGGGCTATGGCTACACCTTC. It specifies CASTAVQGGYGYTF.

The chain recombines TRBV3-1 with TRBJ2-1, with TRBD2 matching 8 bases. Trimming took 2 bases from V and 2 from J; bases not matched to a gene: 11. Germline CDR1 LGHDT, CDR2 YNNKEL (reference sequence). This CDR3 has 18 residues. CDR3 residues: CASSQFTSGDPTYNEQFF. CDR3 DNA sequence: TGTGCCAGCAGCCAATTTACTAGCGGAGACCCTACCTACAATGAGCAGTTCTTC.

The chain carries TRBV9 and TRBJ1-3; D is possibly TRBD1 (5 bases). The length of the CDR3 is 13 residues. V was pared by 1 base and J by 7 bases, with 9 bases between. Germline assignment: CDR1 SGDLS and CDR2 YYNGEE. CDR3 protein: CASSVWGGNTIYF. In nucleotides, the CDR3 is TGTGCCAGCAGCGTATGGGGCGGGAACACCATATATTTT.

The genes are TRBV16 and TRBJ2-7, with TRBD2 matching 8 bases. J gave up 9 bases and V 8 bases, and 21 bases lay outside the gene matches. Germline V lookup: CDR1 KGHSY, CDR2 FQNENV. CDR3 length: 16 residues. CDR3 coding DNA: TGTGCCAGCCGGGGTAGCGGGACTCCTCCGGATATAGGGCAGTACTTC. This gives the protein CASRGSGTPPDIGQYF.

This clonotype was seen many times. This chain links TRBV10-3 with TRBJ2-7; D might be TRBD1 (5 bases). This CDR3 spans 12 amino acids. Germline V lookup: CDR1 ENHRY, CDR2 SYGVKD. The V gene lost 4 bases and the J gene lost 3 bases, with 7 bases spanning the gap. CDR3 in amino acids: CAISAGHYEQYF. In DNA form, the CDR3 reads TGTGCCATCAGTGCTGGACACTACGAGCAGTACTTC.